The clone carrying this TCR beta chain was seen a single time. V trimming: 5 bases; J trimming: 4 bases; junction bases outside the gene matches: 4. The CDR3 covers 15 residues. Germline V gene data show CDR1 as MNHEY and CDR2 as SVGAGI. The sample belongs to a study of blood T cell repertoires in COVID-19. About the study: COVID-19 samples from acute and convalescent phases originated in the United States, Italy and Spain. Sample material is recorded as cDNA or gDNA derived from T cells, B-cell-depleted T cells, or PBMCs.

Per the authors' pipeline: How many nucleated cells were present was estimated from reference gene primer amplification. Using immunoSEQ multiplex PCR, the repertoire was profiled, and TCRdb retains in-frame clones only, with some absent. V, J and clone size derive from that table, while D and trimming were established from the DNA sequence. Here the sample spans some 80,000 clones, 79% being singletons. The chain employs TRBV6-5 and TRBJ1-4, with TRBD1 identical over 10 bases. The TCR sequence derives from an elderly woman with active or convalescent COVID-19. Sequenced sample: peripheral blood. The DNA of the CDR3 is TGTGCCAGCAGTAGTGGGACAGGGGATAATGAAAAACTGTTTTTT. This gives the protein CASSSGTGDNEKLFF.